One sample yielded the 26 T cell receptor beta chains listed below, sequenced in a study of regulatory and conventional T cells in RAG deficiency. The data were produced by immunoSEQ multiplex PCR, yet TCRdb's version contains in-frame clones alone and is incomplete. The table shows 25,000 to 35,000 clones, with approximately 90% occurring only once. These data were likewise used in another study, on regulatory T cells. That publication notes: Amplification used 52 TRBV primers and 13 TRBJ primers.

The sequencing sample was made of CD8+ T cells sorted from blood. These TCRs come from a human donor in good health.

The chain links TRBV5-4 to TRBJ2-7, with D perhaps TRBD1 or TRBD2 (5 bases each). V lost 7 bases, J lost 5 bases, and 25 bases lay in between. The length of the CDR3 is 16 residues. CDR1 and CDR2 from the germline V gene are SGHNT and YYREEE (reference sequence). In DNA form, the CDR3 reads TGTGCCAGCTTTGAGGGGCCCGCTATGATGGGGGACGAGCAGTACTTC. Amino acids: CASFEGPAMMGDEQYF.

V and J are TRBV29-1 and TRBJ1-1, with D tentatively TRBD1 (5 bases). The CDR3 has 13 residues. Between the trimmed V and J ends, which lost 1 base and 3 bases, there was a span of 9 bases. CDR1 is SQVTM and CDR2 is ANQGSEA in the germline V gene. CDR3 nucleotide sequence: TGCAGCGTTGAAGGGGGGACGGACACTGAAGCTTTCTTT. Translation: CSVEGGTDTEAFF. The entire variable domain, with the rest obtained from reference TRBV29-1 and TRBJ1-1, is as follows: SAVISQKPSRDICQRGTSLTIQCQVDSQVTMMFWYRQQPGQSLTLIATANQGSEATYESGFVIDKFPISRPNLTFSTLTVSNMSPEDSSIYLCSVEGGTDTEAFFGQGTRLTVV.

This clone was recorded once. CDR3 DNA: TGTGCCAGCACCTACGGTGCGGGGCGCACAGATACGCAGTATTTT. Translating gives CASTYGAGRTDTQYF. This chain joins TRBV7-8 and TRBJ2-3; perhaps TRBD2 as D (6 bases). Germline V gene lookup returns CDR1 SGHVS and CDR2 FQNEAQ. CDR3 length equals 15 residues. The V end was cut by 7 bases, the J end by 1 base, with 15 bases between.

As DNA, the CDR3 is TGCGCCAGCAGTGATAGCAGGGAGGGACCCTACGAGCAGTACTTC. It translates to CASSDSREGPYEQYF. The chain uses TRBV10-1 and TRBJ2-7; 7 positions match TRBD2. J lost 2 bases, V lost 3 bases, and 7 bases had no gene match. The CDR3 consists of 15 residues. The V gene's germline CDR1 is WNHNN and CDR2 SYGVQD (reference sequence).

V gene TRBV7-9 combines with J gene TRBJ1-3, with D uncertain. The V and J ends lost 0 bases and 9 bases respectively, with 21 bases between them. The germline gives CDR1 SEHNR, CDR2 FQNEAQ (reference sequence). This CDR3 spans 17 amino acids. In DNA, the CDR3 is TGTGCCAGCAGCTTAGCGTTTGGGTCGAACCCTCAAGCCACCATATATTTT. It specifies CASSLAFGSNPQATIYF.

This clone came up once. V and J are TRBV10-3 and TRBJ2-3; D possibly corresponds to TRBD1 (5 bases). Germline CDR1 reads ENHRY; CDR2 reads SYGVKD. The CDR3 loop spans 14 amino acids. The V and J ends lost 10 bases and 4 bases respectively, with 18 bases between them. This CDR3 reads CAKRGLVSPDTQYF. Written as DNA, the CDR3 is TGTGCCAAAAGGGGCCTAGTTTCCCCAGATACGCAGTATTTT.

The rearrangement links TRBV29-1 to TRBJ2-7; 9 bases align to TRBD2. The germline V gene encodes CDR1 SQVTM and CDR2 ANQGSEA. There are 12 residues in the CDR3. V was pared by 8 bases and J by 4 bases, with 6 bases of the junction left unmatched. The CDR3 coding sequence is TGCAGCTTTAGCGGGAGAGGGTACGAGCAGTACTTC. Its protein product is CSFSGRGYEQYF.

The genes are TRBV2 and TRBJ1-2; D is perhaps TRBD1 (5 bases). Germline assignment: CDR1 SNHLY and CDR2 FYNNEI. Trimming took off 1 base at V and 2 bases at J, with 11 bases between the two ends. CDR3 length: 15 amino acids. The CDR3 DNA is TGTGCCAGCAGTGAAGGGGGCCAGGTGAACTATGGCTACACCTTC. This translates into CASSEGGQVNYGYTF.

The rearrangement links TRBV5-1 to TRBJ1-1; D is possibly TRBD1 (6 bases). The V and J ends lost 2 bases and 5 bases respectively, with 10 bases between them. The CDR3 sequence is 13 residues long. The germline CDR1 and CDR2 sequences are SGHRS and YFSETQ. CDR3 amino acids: CASSFTGKTEAFF. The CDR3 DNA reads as TGCGCCAGCAGCTTCACAGGGAAGACTGAAGCTTTCTTT.

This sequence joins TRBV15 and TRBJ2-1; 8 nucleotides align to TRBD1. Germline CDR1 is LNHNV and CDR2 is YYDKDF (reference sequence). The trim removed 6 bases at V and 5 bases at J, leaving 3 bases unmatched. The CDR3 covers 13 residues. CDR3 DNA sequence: TGTGCCACCAGTGGGACAGGAAACAATGAGCAGTTCTTC. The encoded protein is CATSGTGNNEQFF.

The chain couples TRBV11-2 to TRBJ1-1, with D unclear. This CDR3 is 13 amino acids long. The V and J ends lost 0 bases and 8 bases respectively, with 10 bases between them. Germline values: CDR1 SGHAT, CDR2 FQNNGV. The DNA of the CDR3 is TGTGCCAGCAGCTTAGATGGGATCTGGGAAGCTTTCTTT. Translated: CASSLDGIWEAFF.

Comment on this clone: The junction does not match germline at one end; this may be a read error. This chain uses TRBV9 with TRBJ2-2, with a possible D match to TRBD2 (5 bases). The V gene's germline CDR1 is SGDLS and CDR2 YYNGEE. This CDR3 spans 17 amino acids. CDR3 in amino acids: CASSLGTGPTYTGEPFF. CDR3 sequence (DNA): TGTGCCAGCAGCCTCGGTACCGGGCCTACTTACACCGGGGAGCCGTTTTTT.

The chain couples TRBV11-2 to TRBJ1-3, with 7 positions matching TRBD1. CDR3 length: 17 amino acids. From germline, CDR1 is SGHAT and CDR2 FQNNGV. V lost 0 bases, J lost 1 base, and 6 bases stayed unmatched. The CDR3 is CASSLDSSGGSGNTIYF. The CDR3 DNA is TGTGCCAGCAGCTTAGATTCTTCAGGGGGGTCTGGAAACACCATATATTTT.

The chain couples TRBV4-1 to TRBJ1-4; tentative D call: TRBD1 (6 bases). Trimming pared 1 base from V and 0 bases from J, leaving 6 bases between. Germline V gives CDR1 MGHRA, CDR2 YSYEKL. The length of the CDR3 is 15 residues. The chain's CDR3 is CASSQGTATNEKLFF. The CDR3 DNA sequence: TGCGCCAGCAGCCAAGGGACAGCAACTAATGAAAAACTGTTTTTT.

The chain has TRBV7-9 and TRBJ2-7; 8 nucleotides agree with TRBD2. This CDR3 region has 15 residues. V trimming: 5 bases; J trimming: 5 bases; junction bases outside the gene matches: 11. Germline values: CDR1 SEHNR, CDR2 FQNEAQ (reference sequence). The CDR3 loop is CASSPPGRELNEQYF. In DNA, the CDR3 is TGTGCCAGCAGCCCCCCCGGGAGGGAGCTCAACGAGCAGTACTTC.

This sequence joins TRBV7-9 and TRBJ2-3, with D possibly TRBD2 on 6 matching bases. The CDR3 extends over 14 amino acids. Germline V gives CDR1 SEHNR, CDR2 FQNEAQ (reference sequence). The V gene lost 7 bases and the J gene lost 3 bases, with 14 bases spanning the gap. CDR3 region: CASTPSGRTDTQYF. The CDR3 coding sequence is TGTGCCAGCACCCCGTCCGGGAGAACAGATACGCAGTATTTT.

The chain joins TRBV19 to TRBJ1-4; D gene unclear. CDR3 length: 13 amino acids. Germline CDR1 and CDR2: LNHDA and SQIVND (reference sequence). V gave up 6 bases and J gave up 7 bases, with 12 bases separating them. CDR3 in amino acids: CASSSMAAEKLFF. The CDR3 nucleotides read TGTGCCAGTAGCTCGATGGCGGCTGAAAAACTGTTTTTT.

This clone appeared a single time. The DNA of the CDR3 is TGTGCCAGCAGTTCAACAGGGGGCTTGAACACTGAAGCTTTCTTT. Translated, it gives CASSSTGGLNTEAFF. The V gene is TRBV6-5, the J gene TRBJ1-1, with TRBD1 matching over 9 bases. Per the germline V gene, CDR1 is MNHEY and CDR2 is SVGAGI. After removal of 4 bases from V and 0 bases from J, the junction contained 3 bases not matched to a gene. The CDR3 is 15 residues long.

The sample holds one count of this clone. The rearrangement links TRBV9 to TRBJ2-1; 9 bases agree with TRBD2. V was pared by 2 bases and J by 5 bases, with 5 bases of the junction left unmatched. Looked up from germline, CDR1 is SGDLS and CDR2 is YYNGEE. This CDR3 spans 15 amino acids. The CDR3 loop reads CASSVAVAGDNEQFF. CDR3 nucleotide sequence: TGTGCCAGCAGCGTCGCAGTAGCGGGAGACAATGAGCAGTTCTTC. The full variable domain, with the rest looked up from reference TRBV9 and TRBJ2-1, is DSGVTQTPKHLITATGQRVTLRCSPRSGDLSVYWYQQSLDQGLQFLIQYYNGEERAKGNILERFSAQQFPDLHSELNLSSLELGDSALYFCASSVAVAGDNEQFFGPGTRLTVL.

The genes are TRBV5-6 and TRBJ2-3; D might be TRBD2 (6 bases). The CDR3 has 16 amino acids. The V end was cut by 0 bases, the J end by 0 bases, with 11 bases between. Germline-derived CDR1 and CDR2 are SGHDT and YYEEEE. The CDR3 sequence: CASSLALARSTDTQYF. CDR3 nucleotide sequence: TGTGCCAGCAGCTTGGCACTAGCACGTAGCACAGATACGCAGTATTTT.

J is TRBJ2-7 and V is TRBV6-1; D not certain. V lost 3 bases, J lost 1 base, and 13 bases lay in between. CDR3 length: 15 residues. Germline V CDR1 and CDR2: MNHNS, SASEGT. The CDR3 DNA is TGTGCCAGCAGTGATTGGCAGGTAGATTCCTACGAGCAGTACTTC. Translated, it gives CASSDWQVDSYEQYF.

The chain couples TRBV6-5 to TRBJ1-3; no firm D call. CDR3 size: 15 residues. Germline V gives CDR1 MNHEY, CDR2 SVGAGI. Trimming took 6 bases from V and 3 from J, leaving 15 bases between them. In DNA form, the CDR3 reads TGTGCCAGCAGGCATCCAGGAGGGTATGGAAACACCATATATTTT. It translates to CASRHPGGYGNTIYF.

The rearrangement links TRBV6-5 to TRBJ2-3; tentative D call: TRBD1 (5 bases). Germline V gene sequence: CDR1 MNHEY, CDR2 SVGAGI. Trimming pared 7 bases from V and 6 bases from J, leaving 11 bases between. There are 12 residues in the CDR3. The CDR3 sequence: CASNDPGDTQYF. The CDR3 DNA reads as TGTGCCAGCAACGATCCAGGGGATACGCAGTATTTT.

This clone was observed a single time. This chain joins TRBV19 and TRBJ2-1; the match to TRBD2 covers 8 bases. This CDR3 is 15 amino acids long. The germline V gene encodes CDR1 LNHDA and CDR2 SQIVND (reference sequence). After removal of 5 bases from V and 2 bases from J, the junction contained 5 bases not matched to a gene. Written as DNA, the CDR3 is TGTGCCAGTAGTGTCAGCGGGGGCCCCTACAATGAGCAGTTCTTC. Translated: CASSVSGGPYNEQFF.

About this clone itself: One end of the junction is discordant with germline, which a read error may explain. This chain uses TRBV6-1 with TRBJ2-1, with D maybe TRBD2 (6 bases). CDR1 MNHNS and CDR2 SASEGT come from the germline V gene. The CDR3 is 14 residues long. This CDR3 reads CASNESQQGGEQFF. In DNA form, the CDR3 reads TGTGCCAGCAATGAATCGCAGCAGGGAGGTGAGCAGTTCTTC.

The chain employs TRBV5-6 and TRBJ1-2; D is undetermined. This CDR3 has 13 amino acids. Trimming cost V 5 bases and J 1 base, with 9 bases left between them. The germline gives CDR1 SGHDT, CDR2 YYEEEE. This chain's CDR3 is CASRHGYNYGYTF. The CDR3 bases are TGTGCCAGCAGGCACGGATATAACTATGGCTACACCTTC.